In this sample, the clone carrying this T cell receptor beta chain turned up many times. The antigen is unknown. This specimen comes from a study of early T cells in non-severe SARS-CoV-2 infection. Study details: Alpha and beta chains were unpaired, from unsorted whole-blood bulk RNA. Study-wide points: VDJdb-based matching was biased toward anti-spike CD8 responses and missed private and CD4 specificities.

The protocol attached unique molecular identifiers to individual cDNA molecules. TCRdb re-analysed the 5' RACE reads in MiXCR, keeping a single row per CDR3 protein. The sample consists of 35,000 to 45,000 distinct CDR3 sequences, 5.8% of them appearing once. The germline CDR1 and CDR2 sequences are LNHDA and SQIVND (reference sequence). Trimming stripped 5 bases from V and 7 bases from J, with 12 bases between. The CDR3 runs 13 residues. This sequence joins TRBV19 and TRBJ2-1; D possibly corresponds to TRBD2 (6 bases). This receptor was taken from an adult who was a healthcare worker with PCR-confirmed SARS-CoV-2 infection or an uninfected control (not recorded which). Material: whole blood. The CDR3 region is CASSVTSRNEQFF. The CDR3 DNA reads TGTGCCAGTAGTGTAACTAGCAGGAATGAGCAGTTCTTC.